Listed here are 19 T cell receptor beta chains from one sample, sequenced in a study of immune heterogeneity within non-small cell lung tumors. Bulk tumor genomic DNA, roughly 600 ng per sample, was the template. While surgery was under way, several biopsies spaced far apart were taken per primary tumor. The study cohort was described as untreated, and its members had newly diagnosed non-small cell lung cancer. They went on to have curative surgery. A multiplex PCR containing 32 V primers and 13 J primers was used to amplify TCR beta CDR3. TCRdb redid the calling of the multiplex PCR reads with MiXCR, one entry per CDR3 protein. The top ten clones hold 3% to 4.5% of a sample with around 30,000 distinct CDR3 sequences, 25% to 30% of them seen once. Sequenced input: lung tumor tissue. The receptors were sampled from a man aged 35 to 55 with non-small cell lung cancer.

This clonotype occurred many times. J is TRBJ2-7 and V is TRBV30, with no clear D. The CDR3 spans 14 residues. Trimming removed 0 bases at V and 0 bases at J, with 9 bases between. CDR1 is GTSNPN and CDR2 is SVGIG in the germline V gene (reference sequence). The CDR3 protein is CAWSVRGPSYEQYF. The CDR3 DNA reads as TGTGCCTGGAGTGTACGCGGACCCTCCTACGAGCAGTACTTC.

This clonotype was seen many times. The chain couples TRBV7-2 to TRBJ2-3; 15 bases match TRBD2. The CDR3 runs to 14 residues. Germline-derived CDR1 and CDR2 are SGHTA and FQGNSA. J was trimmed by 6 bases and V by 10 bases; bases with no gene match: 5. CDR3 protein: CAIGLAGGRDTQYF. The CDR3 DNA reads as TGTGCCATCGGACTAGCGGGAGGGAGGGATACGCAGTATTTT.

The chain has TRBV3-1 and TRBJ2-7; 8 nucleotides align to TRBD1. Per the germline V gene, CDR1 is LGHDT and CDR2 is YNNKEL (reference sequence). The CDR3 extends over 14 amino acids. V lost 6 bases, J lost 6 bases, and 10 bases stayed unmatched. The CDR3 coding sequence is TGTGCCAGCAGACAGACATGGACAGGGCGCGAGCAGTACTTC. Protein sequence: CASRQTWTGREQYF.

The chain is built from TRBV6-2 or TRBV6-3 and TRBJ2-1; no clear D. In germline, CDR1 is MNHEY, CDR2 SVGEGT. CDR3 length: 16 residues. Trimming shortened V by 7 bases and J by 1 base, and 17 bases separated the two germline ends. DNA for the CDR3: TGTGCCAGCACCAAAGGAGTGGGCTGGTCCTACAATGAGCAGTTCTTC. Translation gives CASTKGVGWSYNEQFF.

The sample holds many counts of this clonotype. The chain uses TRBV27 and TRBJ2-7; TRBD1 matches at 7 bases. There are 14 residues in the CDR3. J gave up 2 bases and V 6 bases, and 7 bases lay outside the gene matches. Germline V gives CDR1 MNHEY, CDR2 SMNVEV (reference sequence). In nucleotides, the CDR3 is TGTGCCAGCAGCAGACAGGGATCCACCTACGAGCAGTACTTC. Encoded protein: CASSRQGSTYEQYF.

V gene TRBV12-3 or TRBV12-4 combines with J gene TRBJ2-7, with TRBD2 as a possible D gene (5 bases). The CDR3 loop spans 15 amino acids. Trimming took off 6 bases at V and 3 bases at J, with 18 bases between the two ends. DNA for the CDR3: TGTGCCAGCAGCACCCCGCGACTACGAGGCTACGAGCAGTACTTC. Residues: CASSTPRLRGYEQYF.

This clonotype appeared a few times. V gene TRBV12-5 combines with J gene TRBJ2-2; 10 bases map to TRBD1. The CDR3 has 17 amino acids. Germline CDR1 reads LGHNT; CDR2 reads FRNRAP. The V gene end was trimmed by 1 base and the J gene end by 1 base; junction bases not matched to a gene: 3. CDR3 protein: CASGLDRTGGNTGELFF. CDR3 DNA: TGTGCTAGTGGTTTGGACCGGACAGGGGGGAACACCGGGGAGCTGTTTTTT.

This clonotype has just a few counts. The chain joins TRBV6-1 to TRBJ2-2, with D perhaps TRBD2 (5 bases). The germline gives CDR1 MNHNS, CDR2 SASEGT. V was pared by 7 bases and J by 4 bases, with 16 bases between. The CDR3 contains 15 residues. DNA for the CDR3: TGTGCCAGCACTCGAGAGGGCTCGGGCACCGGGGAGCTGTTTTTT. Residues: CASTREGSGTGELFF.

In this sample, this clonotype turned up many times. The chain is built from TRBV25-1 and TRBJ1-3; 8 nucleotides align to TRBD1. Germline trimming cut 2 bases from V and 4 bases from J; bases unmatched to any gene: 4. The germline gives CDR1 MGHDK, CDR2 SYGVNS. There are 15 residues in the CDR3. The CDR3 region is CASSEGWTGGNTIYF. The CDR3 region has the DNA TGTGCCAGCAGTGAAGGTTGGACAGGGGGAAACACCATATATTTT.

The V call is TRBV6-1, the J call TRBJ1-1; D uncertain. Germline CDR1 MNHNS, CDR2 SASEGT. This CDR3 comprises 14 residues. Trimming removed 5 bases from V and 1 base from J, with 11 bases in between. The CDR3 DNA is TGTGCCAGCAGTCAGCCTTGGGCGAACACTGAAGCTTTCTTT. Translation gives CASSQPWANTEAFF.

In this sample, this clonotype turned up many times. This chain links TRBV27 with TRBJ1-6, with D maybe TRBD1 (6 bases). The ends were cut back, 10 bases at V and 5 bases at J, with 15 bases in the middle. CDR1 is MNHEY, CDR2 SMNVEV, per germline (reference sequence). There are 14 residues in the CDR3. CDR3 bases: TGTGCCACGGGGGGGGCATCCAATAATTCACCCCTCCACTTT. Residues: CATGGASNNSPLHF.

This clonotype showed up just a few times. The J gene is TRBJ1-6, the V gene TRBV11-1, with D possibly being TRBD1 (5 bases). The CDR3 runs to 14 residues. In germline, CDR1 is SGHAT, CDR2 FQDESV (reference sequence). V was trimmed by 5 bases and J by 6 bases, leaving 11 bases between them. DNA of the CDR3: TGTGCCAGCAGCCTGGGGCAGTTTAATTCACCCCTCCACTTT. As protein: CASSLGQFNSPLHF.

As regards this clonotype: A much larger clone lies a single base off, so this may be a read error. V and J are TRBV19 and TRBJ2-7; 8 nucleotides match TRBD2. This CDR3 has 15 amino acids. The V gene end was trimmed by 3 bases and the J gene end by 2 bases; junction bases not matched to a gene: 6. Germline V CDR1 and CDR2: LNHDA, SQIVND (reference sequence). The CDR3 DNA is TGTGCCAGTAGTATGACCGGGACTAGGACCTACGAGCAGTACTTC. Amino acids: CASSMTGTRTYEQYF.

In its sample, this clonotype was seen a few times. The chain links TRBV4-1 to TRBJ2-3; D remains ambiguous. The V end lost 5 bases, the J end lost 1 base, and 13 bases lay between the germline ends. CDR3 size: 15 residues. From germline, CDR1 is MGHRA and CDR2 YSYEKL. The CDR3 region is CASSMTISRTDTQYF. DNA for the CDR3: TGCGCCAGCAGCATGACGATATCCCGCACAGATACGCAGTATTTT.

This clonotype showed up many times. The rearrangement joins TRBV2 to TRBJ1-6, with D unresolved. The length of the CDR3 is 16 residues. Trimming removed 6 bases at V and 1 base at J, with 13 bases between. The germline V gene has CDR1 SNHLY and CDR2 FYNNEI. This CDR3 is CASRFRPGSYNSPLHF. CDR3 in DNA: TGTGCCAGCAGGTTCAGGCCGGGGTCCTATAATTCACCCCTCCACTTT.

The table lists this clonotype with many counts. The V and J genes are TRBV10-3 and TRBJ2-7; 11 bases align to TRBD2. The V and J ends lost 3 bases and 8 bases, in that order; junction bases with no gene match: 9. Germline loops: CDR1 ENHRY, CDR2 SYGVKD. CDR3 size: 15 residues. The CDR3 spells CAISESLGLAAQQYF. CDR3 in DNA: TGTGCCATCAGTGAATCTCTGGGACTAGCGGCGCAGCAGTACTTC.

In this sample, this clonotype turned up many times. CDR3 sequence: CASSIGEKLFF. CDR3 sequence (DNA): TGTGCCAGTAGTATTGGGGAAAAACTGTTTTTT. The V gene is TRBV19, the J gene TRBJ1-4; D not certain. CDR1 and CDR2 from the germline V gene are LNHDA and SQIVND (reference sequence). V lost 3 bases and J 8 bases, leaving 4 bases between the germline ends. The CDR3 has 11 residues.

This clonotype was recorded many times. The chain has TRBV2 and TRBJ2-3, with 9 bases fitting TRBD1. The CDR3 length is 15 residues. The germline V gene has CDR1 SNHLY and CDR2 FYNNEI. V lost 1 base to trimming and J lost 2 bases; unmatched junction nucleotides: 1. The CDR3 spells CASSEGTGVTDTQYF. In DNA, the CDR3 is TGTGCCAGCAGTGAAGGGACAGGGGTCACAGATACGCAGTATTTT.

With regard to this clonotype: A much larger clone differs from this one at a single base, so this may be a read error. For the CDR3, the DNA is TGCAGTGCTAGGGGGGCTTTGGCAGGGCCGTCCTACGAGCAGTACTTC. Its protein product is CSARGALAGPSYEQYF. The chain has TRBV20-1 and TRBJ2-7; TRBD1 is a possible D gene (6 bases). The CDR3 contains 16 residues. The germline CDR1 and CDR2 sequences are DFQATT and SNEGSKA (reference sequence). Trimming left V 3 bases short and J 1 base short, with 19 bases between.